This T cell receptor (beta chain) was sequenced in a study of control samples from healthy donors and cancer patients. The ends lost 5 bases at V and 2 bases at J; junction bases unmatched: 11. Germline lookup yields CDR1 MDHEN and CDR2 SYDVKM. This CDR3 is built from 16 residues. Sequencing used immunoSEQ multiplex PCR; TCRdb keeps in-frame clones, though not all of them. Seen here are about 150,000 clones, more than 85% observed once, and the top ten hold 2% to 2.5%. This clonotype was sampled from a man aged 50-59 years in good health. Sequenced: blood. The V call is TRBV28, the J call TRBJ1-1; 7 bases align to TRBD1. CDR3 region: CASSPRQGSGNTEAFF. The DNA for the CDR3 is TGTGCCAGCAGTCCCCGACAGGGCTCGGGAAACACTGAAGCTTTCTTT.